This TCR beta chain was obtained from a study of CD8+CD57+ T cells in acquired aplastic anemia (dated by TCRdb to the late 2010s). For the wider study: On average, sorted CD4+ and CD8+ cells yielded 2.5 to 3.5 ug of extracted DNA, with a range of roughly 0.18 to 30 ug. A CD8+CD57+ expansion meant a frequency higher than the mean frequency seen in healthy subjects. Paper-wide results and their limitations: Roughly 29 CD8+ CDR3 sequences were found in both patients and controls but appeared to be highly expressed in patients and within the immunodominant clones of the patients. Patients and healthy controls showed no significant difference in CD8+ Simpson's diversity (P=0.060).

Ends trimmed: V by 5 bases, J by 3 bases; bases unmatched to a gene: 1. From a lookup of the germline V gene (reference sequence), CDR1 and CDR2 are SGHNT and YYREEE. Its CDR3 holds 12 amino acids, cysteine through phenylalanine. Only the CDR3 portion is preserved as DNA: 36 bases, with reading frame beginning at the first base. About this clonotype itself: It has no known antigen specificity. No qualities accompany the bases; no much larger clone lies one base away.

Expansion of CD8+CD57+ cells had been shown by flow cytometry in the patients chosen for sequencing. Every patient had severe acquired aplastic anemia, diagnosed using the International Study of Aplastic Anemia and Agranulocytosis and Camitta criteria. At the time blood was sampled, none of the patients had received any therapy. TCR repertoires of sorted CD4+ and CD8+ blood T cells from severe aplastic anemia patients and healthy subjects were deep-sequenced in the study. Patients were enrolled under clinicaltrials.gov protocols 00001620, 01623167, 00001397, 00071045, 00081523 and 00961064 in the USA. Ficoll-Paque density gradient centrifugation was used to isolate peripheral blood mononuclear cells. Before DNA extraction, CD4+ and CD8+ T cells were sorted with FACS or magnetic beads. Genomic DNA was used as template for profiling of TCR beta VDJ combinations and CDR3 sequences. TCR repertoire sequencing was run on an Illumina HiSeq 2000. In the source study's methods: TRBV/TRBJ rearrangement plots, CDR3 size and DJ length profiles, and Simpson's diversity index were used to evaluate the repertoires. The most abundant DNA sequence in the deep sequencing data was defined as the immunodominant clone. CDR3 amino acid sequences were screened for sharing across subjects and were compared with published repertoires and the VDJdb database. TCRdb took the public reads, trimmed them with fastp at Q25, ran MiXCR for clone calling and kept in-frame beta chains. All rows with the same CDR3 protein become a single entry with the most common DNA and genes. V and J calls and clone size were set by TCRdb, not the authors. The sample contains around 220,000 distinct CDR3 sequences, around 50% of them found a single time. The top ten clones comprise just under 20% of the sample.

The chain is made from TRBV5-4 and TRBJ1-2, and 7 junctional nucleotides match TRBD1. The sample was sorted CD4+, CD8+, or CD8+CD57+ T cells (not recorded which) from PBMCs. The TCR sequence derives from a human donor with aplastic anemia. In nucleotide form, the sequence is TGTGCCAGCAGGACAGGGTACTATGGCTACACCTTC. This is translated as CASRTGYYGYTF.